This T cell receptor beta chain was recorded in a study of blood T cell repertoires in COVID-19. Trimming took 2 bases from V and 7 from J; bases not matched to a gene: 14. The CDR3 runs to 16 residues. Looked up from germline, CDR1 is SGHRS and CDR2 is YFSETQ. There are a few counts of this clone. Method: immunoSEQ multiplex PCR; TCRdb's copy keeps in-frame clones and lacks some. The table includes about 320,000 clones, around nine tenths detected once. The chain uses TRBV5-1 and TRBJ2-7; 8 nucleotides line up with TRBD1. Sequencing input: PBMCs or T cells enriched from blood (not recorded which). The sequence came from a man in his sixties who had recovered from COVID-19. The CDR3 DNA follows: TGCGCCAGCAGCTTATACGACAGGGGTGGACGGGTGGAGCAGTACTTC. Protein: CASSLYDRGGRVEQYF.